This T cell receptor (beta chain) is drawn from a study of memory CD8 T cells in hepatitis C reinfection. About the study: Chronic HCV followed reinfection in a couple of donors who cleared primary infection.

Time point described: peak reinfection, 3 to 8 weeks after reinfection detection. The sorted cells went straight to TCR sequencing with no prior in vitro expansion. At all three reinfection time points, viable CD3+ CD8+ CD45RO- cells from two donors served as controls. Germline V gene sequence: CDR1 GTSNPN, CDR2 SVGIG (reference sequence). This CDR3 has 16 residues. V lost 3 bases, J lost 2 bases, and 19 bases lay in between. Sequencing was performed with immunoSEQ multiplex PCR; in TCRdb, only in-frame clones are kept and a portion is missing. Among more than 35,000 clones listed, more than 75% were seen once.

Sequencing input: naive CD8+ T cells sorted from blood. The sequence came from a man aged 18 to 35 with hepatitis C virus infection. V is TRBV30 and J is TRBJ2-5; D possibly corresponds to TRBD1 (5 bases). This CDR3 reads CAWSAPRGQGQETQYF. CDR3 nucleotides: TGTGCCTGGAGCGCCCCTAGGGGCCAGGGACAAGAGACCCAGTACTTC. Complete variable domain (other parts from reference TRBV30 and TRBJ2-5): SQTIHQWPATLVQPVGSPLSLECTVEGTSNPNLYWYRQAAGRGLQLLFYSVGIGQISSEVPQNLSASRPQDRQFILSSKKLLLSDSGFYLCAWSAPRGQGQETQYFGPGTRLLVL.